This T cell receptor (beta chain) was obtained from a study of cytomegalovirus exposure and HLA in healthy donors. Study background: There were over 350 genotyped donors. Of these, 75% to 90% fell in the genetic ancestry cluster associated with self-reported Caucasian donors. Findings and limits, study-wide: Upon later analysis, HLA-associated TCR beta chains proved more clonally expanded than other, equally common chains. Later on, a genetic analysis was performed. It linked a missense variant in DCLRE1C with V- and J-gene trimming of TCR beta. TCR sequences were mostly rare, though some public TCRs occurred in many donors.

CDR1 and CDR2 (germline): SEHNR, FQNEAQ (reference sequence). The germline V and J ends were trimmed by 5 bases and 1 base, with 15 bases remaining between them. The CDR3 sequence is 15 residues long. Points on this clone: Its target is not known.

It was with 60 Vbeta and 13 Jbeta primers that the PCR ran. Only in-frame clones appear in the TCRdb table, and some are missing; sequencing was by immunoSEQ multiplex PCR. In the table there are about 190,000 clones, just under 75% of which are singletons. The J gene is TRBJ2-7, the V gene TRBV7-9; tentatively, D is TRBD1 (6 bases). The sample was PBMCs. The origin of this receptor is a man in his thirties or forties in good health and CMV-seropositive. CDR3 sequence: CASSGTGPRSYEQYF. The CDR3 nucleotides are TGTGCCAGCAGCGGAACAGGGCCCCGATCCTACGAGCAGTACTTC. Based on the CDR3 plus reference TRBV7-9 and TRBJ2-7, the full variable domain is DTGVSQNPRHKITKRGQNVTFRCDPISEHNRLYWYRQTLGQGPEFLTYFQNEAQLEKSRLLSDRFSAERPKGSFSTLEIQRTEQGDSAMYLCASSGTGPRSYEQYFGPGTRLTVT.